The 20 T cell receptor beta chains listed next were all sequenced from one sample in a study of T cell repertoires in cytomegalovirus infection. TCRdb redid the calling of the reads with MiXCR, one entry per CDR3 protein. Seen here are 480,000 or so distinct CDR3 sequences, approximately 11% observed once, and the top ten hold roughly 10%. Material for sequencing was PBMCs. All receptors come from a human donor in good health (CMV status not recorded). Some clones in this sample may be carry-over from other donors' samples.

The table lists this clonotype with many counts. Here the CDR3 reads CASSIYTGELFF. In DNA form, the CDR3 reads TGTGCCAGCAGCATTTACACCGGGGAGCTGTTTTTT. The chain has TRBV7-2 and TRBJ2-2, with D uncertain. CDR1 is SGHTA and CDR2 is FQGNSA in the germline V gene. Trimming removed 5 bases from V and 3 bases from J, with 4 bases in between. The CDR3 is made up of 12 amino acids.

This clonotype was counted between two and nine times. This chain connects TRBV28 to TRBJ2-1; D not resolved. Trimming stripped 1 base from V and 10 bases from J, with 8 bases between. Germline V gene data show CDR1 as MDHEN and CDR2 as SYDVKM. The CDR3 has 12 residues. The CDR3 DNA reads TGTGCCAGCAGTTTATCACCTCGGGAGCAGTTCTTC. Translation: CASSLSPREQFF. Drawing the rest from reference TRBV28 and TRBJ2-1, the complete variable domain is DVKVTQSSRYLVKRTGEKVFLECVQDMDHENMFWYRQDPGLGLRLIYFSYDVKMKEKGDIPEGYSVSREKKERFSLILESASTNQTSMYLCASSLSPREQFFGPGTRLTVL.

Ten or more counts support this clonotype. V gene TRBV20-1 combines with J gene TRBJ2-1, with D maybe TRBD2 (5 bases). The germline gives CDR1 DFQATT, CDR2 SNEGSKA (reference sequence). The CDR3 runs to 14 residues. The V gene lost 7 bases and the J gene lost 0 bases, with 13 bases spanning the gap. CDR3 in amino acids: CSGERENSYNEQFF. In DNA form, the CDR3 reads TGCAGTGGCGAGAGGGAGAACTCCTACAATGAGCAGTTCTTC.

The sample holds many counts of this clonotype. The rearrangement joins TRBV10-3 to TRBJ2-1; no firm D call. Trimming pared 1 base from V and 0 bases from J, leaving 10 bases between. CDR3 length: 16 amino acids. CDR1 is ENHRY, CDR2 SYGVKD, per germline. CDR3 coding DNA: TGTGCCATCAGTGAGTTTGTAGACGGCTCCTACAATGAGCAGTTCTTC. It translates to CAISEFVDGSYNEQFF.

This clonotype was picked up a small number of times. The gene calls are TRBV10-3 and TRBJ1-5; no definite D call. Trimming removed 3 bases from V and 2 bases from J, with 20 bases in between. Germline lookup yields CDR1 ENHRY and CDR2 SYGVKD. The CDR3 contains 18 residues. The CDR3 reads CAISDAGGRVGGNQPQHF. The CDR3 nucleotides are TGTGCCATCAGTGATGCCGGTGGACGGGTAGGCGGCAATCAGCCCCAGCATTTT.

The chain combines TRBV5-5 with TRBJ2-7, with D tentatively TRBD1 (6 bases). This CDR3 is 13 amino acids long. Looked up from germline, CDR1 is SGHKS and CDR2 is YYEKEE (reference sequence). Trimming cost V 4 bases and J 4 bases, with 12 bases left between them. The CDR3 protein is CASSQSTGYEQYF. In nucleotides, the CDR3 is TGTGCCAGCAGCCAATCAACAGGGTACGAGCAGTACTTC.

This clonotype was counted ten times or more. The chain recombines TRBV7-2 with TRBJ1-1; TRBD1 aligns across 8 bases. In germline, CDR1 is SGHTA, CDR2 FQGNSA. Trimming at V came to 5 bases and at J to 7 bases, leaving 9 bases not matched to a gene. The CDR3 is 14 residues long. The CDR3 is CASSRLQGAGEAFF. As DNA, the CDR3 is TGTGCCAGCAGCCGACTTCAGGGGGCTGGTGAAGCTTTCTTT.

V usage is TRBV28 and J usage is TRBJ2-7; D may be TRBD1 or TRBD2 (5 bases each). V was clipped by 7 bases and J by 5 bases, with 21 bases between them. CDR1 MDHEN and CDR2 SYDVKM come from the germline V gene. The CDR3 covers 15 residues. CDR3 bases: TGTGCCAGCACCACCCCGGGGCGGGTGGGCGACGAGCAGTACTTC. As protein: CASTTPGRVGDEQYF.

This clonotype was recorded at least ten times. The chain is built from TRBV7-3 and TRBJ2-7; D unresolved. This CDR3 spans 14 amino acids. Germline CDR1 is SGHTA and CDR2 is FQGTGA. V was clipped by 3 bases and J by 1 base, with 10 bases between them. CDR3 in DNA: TGTGCCAGCAGCTTGATGGCAGATTCCTACGAGCAGTACTTC. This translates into CASSLMADSYEQYF.

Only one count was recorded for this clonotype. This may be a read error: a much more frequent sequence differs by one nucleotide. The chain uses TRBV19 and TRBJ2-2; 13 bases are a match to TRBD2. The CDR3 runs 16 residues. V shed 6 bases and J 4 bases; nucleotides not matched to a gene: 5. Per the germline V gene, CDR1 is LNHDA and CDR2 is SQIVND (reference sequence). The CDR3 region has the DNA TGTGCCAGTAGCCCGGGACTAGCGGGAACCACCGGGGAGCTGTTTTTT. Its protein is CASSPGLAGTTGELFF.

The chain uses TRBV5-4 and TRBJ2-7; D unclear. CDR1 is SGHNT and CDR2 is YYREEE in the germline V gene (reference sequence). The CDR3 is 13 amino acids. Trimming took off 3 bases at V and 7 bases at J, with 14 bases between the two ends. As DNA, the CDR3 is TGTGCCAGCAGCTCGGGTGGGGAATTGGAGCAGTACTTC. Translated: CASSSGGELEQYF.

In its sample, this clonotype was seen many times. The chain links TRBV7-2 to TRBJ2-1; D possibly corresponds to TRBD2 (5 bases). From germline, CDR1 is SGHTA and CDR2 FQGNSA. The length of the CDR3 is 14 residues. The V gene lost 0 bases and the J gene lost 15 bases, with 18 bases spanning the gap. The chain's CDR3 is CASSLAGSWRSGFF. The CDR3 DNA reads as TGTGCCAGCAGCTTAGCTGGCAGTTGGAGGAGTGGGTTCTTC.

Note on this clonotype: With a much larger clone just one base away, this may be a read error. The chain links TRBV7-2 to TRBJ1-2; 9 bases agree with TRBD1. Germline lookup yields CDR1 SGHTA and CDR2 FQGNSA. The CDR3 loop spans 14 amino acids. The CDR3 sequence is CASSSPGQGSGCTF. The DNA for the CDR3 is TGTGCCAGCAGCTCTCCGGGACAGGGTAGTGGCTGCACCTTC.

CDR3 region: CASSFSAQSNNEQFF. For the CDR3, the DNA is TGTGCCAGCAGTTTCTCGGCCCAGAGCAACAATGAGCAGTTCTTC. This chain uses TRBV12-3 or TRBV12-4 with TRBJ2-1; D not certain. CDR3 length: 15 amino acids. The ends were cut back, 3 bases at V and 5 bases at J, with 14 bases in the middle.

The CDR3 bases are TGTGCCAGCACCCCTAATCCAACCGGGACAGGGATCTTCGCAGAGCAGTTCTTC. Amino acid sequence: CASTPNPTGTGIFAEQFF. The chain couples TRBV12-3 or TRBV12-4 to TRBJ2-1, with 9 bases fitting TRBD1. CDR3 length: 18 amino acids. Trimming removed 7 bases from V and 10 bases from J; junction bases left unmatched: 23.

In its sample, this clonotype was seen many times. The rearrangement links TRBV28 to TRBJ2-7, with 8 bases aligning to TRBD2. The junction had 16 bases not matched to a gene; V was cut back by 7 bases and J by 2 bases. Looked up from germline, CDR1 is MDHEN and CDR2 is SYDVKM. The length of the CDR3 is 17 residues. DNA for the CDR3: TGTGCCAGCACCCCCCCTTGGGGTAGCGGGGATACCTACGAGCAGTACTTC. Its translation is CASTPPWGSGDTYEQYF. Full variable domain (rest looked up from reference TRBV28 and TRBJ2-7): DVKVTQSSRYLVKRTGEKVFLECVQDMDHENMFWYRQDPGLGLRLIYFSYDVKMKEKGDIPEGYSVSREKKERFSLILESASTNQTSMYLCASTPPWGSGDTYEQYFGPGTRLTVT.

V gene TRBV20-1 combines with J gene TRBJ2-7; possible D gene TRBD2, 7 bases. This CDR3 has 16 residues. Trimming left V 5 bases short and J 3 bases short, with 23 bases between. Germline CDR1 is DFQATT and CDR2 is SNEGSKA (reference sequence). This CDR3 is CSAPRPGGLPVYEQYF. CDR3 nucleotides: TGCAGTGCTCCTCGTCCGGGGGGCCTTCCCGTCTACGAGCAGTACTTC.

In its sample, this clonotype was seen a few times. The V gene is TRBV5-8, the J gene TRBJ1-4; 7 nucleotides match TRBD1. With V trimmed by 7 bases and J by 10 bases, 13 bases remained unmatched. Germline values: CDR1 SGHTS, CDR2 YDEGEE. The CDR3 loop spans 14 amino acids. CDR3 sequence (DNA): TGTGCCAGCCCAATGACAGGGAAGGGTGGAAAACTGTTTTTT. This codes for CASPMTGKGGKLFF.

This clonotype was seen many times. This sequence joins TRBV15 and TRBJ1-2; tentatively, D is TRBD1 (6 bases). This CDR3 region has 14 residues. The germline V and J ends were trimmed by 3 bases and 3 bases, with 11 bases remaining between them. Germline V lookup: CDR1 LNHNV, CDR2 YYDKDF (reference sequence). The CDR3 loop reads CATSRPGTHYGYTF. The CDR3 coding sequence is TGTGCCACCAGCAGGCCCGGGACACACTATGGCTACACCTTC.

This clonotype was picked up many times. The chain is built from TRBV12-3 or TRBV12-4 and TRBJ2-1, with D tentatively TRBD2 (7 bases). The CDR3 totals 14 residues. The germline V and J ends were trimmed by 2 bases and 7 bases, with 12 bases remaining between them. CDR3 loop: CASSLRRGRNEQFF. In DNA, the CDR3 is TGTGCCAGCAGTTTAAGGCGGGGGCGGAATGAGCAGTTCTTC.